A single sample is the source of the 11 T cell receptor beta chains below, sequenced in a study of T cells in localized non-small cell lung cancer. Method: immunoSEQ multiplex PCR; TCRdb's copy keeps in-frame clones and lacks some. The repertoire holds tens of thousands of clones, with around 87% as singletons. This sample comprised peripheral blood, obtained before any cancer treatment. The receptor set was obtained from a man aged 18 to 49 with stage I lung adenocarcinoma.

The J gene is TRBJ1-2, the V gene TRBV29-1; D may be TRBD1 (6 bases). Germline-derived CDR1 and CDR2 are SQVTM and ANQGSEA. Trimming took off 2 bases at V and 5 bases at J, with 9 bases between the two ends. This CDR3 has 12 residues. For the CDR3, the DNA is TGCAGCGTTGAAACAGGGATGTATGGCTACACCTTC. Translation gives CSVETGMYGYTF.

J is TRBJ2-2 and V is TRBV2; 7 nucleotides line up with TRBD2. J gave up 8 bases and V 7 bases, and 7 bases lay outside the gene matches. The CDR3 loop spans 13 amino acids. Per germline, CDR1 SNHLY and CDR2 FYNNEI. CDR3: CASTLGGYGELFF. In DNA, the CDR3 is TGTGCCAGCACCTTGGGAGGGTATGGGGAGCTGTTTTTT.

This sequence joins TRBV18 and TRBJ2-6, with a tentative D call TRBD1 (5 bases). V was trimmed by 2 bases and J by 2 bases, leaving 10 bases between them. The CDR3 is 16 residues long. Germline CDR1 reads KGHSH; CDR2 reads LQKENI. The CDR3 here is CASSPGAGTGANVLTF. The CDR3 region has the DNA TGTGCCAGCTCACCAGGGGCAGGGACTGGGGCCAACGTCCTGACTTTC.

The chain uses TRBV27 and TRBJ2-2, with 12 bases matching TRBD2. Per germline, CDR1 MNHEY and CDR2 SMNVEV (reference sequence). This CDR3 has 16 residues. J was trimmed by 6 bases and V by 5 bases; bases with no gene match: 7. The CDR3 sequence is CASSLLAGGRAGELFF. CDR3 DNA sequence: TGTGCCAGCAGTCTACTAGCGGGGGGCCGCGCCGGGGAGCTGTTTTTT.

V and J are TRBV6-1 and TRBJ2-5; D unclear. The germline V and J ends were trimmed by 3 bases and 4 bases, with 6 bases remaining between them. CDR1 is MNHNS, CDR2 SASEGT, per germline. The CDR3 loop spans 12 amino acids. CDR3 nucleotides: TGTGCCAGCAGTGATGAAGGAGAGACCCAGTACTTC. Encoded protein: CASSDEGETQYF.

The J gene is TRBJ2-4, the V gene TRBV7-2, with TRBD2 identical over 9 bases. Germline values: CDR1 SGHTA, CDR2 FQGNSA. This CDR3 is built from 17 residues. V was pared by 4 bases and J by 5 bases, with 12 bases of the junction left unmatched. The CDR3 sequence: CASSSRKLAGAQNIQYF. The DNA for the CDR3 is TGTGCCAGCAGCTCCAGAAAGTTAGCGGGGGCGCAAAACATTCAGTACTTC. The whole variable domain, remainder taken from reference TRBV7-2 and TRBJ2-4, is GAGVSQSPSNKVTEKGKDVELRCDPISGHTALYWYRQSLGQGLEFLIYFQGNSAPDKSGLPSDRFSAERTGGSVSTLTIQRTQQEDSAVYLCASSSRKLAGAQNIQYFGAGTRLSVL.

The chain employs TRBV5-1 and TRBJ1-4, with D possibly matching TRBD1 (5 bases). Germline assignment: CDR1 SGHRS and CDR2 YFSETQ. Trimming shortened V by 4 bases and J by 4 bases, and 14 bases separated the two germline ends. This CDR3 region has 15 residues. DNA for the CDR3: TGCGCCAGCAGCCAAGGGGACCGTAATAATGAAAAACTGTTTTTT. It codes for CASSQGDRNNEKLFF.

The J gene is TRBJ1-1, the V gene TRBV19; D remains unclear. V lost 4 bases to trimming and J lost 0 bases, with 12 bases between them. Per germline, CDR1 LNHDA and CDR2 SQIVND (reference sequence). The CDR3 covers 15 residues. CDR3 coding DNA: TGTGCCAGTAGTAGTGACCGGGAAATGAACACTGAAGCTTTCTTT. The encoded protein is CASSSDREMNTEAFF.

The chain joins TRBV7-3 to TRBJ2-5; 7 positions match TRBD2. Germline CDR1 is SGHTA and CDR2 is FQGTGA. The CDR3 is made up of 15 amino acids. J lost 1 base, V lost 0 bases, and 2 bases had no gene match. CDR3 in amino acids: CASSLTGLPQETQYF. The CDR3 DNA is TGTGCCAGCAGCTTAACGGGACTACCCCAAGAGACCCAGTACTTC.

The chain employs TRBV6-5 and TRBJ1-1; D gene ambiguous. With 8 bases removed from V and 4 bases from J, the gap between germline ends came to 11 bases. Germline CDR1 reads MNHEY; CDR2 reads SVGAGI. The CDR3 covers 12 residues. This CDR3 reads CASGDRITEAFF. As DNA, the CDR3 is TGTGCCAGCGGAGATAGGATCACTGAAGCTTTCTTT.

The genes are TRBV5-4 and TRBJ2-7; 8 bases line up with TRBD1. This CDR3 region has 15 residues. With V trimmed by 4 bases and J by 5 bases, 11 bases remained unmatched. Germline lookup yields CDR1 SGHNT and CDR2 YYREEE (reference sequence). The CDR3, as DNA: TGTGCCAGCAGCCAAGCGACCACAGGGGGGAACGAGCAGTACTTC. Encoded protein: CASSQATTGGNEQYF.